This T cell receptor (beta chain) was profiled in a study of blood T cell repertoires in COVID-19. Study-level information: Sites in the United States, Italy and Spain provided acute and convalescent COVID-19 samples. From T cells, B-cell-depleted T cells, or PBMCs came the material, which was cDNA or gDNA.

This clone was detected a few times. Methods used by the authors: Scientists estimated how many nucleated cells there were by amplifying reference gene primers. TCRdb keeps only in-frame clones here, not all; method: immunoSEQ multiplex PCR. The V and J calls and the clone size are those of that table, but D and trimming were determined from the DNA. The sample gives some 110,000 clones, about 80% of which show up once; just under 7.5% is in the top ten. V was trimmed by 5 bases and J by 1 base, leaving 18 bases between them. Germline CDR1 and CDR2: LNHDA and SQIVND (reference sequence). The CDR3 totals 17 residues.

The gene calls are TRBV19 and TRBJ1-5; D may be TRBD1 (6 bases). The TCR comes from a man aged 65 to 79 with active or convalescent COVID-19. The sequencing sample was made of peripheral blood. As DNA, the CDR3 is TGTGCCAGTAGTGTGGTCAGGGGATCACGGAGCAATCAGCCCCAGCATTTT. Translation gives CASSVVRGSRSNQPQHF.